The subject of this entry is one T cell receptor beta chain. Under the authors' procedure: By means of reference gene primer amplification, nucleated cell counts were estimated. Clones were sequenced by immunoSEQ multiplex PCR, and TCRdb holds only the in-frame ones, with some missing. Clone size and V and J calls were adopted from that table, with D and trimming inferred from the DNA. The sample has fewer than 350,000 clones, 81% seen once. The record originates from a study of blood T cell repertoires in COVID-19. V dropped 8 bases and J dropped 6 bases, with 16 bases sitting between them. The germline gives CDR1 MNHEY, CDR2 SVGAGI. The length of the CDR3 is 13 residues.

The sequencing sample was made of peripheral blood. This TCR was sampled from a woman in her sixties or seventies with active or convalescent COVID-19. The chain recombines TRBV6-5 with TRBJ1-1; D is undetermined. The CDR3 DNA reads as TGTGCCAGCCGGAGGGATTGGGAGTCTGAAGCTTTCTTT. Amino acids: CASRRDWESEAFF.